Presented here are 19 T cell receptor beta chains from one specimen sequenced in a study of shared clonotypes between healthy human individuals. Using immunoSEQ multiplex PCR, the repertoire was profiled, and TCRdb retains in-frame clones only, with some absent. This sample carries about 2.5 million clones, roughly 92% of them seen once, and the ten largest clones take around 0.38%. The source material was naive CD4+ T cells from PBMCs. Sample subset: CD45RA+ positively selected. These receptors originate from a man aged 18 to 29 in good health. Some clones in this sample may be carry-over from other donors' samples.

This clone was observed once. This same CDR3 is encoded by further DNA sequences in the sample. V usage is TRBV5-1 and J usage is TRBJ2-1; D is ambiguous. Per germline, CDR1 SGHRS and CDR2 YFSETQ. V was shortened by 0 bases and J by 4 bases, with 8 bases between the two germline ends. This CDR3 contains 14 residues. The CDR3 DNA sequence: TGCGCCAGCAGCTTGGAGCCCTCATACAATGAGCAGTTCTTC. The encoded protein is CASSLEPSYNEQFF. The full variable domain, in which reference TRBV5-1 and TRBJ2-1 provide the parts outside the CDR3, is KAGVTQTPRYLIKTRGQQVTLSCSPISGHRSVSWYQQTPGQGLQFLFEYFSETQRNKGNFPGRFSGRQFSNSRSEMNVSTLELGDSALYLCASSLEPSYNEQFFGPGTRLTVL.

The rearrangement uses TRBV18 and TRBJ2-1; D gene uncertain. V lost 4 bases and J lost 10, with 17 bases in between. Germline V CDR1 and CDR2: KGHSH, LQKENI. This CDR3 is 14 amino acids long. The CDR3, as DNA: TGTGCCAGCTCACTAACTCAGAAATTAGGAGAGCAGTTCTTC. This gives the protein CASSLTQKLGEQFF.

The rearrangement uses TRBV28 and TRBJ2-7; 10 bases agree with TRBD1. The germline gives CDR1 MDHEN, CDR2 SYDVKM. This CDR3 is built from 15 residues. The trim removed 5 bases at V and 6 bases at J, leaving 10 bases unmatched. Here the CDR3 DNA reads TGTGCCAGCAGTCTCACCGGACAGGGGGAGAGCGAGCAGTACTTC. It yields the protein CASSLTGQGESEQYF.

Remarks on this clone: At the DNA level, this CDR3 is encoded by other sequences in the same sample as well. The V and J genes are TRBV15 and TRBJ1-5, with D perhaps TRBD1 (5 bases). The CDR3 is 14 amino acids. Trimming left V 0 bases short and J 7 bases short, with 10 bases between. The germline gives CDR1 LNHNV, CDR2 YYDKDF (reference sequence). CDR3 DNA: TGTGCCACCAGCAGAGATTTGTGGGGCCAGCCCCAGCATTTT. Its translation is CATSRDLWGQPQHF. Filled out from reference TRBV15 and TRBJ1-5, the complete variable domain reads DAMVIQNPRYQVTQFGKPVTLSCSQTLNHNVMYWYQQKSSQAPKLLFHYYDKDFNNEADTPDNFQSRRPNTSFCFLDIRSPGLGDTAMYLCATSRDLWGQPQHFGDGTRLSIL.

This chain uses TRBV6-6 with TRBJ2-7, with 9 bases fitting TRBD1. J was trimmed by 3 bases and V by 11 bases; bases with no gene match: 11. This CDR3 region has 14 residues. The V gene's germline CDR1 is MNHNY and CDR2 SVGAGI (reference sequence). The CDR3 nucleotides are TGTGCCGCAGGCCCCCGGGACAGGGTCTACGAGCAGTACTTC. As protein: CAAGPRDRVYEQYF.

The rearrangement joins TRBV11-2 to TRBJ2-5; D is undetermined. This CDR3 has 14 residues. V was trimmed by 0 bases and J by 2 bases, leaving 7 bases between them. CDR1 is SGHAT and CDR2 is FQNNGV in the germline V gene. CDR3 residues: CASSLDLQQETQYF. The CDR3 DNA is TGTGCCAGCAGCTTAGATCTCCAACAAGAGACCCAGTACTTC.

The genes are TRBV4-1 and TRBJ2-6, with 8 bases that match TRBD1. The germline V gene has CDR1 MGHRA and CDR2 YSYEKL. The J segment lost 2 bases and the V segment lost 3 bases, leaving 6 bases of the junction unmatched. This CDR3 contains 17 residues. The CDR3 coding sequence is TGCGCCAGCAGCCACCAGGGGGCGCTCCCTGGGGCCAACGTCCTGACTTTC. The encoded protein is CASSHQGALPGANVLTF.

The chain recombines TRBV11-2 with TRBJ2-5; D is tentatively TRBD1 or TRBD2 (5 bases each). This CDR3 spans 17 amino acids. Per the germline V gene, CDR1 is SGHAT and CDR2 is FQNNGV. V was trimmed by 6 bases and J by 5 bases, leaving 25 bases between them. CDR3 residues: CASRRTGSRRGWETQYF. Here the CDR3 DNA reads TGTGCCAGCAGGCGGACGGGAAGCCGAAGGGGATGGGAGACCCAGTACTTC.

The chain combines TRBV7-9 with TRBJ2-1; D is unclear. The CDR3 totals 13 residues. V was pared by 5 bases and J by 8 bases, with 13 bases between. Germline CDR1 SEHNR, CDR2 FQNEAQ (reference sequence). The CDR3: CASSPHPTYEQFF. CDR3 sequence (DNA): TGTGCCAGCAGCCCACACCCCACGTATGAGCAGTTCTTC.

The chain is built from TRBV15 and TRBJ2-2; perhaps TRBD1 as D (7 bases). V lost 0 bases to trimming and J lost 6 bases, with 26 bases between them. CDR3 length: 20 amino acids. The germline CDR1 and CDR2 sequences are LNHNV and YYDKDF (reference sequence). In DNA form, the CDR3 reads TGTGCCACCAGCAGAGATTCCCCCACCTGGACAGGAGGGAGAGCCGGGGAGCTGTTTTTT. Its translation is CATSRDSPTWTGGRAGELFF.

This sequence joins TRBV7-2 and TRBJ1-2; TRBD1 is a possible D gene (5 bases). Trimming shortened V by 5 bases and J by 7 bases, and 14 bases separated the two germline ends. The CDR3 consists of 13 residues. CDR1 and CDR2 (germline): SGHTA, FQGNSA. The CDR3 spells CASSLTEISGYTF. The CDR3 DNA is TGTGCCAGCAGCCTGACAGAAATCAGTGGCTACACCTTC.

Here the CDR3 reads CASSLDGGNTEAFF. CDR3 bases: TGTGCCAGCAGCTTGGACGGGGGGAACACTGAAGCTTTCTTT. The chain carries TRBV5-4 and TRBJ1-1; a weak D match, TRBD1 (5 bases). Germline lookup yields CDR1 SGHNT and CDR2 YYREEE (reference sequence). V lost 0 bases, J lost 1 base, and 7 bases lay in between. CDR3 size: 14 residues.

CDR3 sequence: CATDRDGTEAFF. The CDR3 DNA reads TGTGCCACGGACAGGGACGGCACTGAAGCTTTCTTT. The V call is TRBV10-3, the J call TRBJ1-1; 8 bases are a match to TRBD1. The CDR3 loop spans 12 amino acids. V dropped 10 bases and J dropped 4; count of bases not matched to a gene: 5. Germline CDR1 reads ENHRY; CDR2 reads SYGVKD.

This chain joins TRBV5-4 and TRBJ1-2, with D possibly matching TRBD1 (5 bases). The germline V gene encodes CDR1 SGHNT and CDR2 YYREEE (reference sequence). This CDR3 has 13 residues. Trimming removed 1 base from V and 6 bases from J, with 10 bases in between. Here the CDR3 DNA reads TGTGCCAGCAGCTTGTGGGGGGTGAATGGCTACACCTTC. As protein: CASSLWGVNGYTF.

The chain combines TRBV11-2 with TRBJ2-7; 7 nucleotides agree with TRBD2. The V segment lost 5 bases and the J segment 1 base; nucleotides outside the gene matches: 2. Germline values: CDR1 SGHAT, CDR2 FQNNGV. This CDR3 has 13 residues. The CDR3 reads CASSQRDSYEQYF. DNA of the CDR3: TGTGCCAGCAGCCAGCGGGATTCCTACGAGCAGTACTTC.

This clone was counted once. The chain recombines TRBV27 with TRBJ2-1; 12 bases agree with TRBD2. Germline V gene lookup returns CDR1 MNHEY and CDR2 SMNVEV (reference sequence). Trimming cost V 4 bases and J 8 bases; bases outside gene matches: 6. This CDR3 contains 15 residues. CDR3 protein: CASSSPGLAGDEQFF. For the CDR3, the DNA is TGTGCCAGCAGTTCACCGGGACTAGCGGGCGATGAGCAGTTCTTC.

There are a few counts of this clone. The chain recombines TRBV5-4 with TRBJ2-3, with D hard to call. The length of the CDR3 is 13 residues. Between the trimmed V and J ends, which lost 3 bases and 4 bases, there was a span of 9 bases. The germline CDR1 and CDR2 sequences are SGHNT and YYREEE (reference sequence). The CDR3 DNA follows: TGTGCCAGCAGCTCCCCTTTATCAGATACGCAGTATTTT. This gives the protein CASSSPLSDTQYF. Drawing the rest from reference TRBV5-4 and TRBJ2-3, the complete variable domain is ETGVTQSPTHLIKTRGQQVTLRCSSQSGHNTVSWYQQALGQGPQFIFQYYREEENGRGNFPPRFSGLQFPNYSSELNVNALELDDSALYLCASSSPLSDTQYFGPGTRLTVL.

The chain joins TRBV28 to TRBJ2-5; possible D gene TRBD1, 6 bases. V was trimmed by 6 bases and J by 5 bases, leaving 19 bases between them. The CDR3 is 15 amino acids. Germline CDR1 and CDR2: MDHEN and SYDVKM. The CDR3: CASSPTGRIGETQYF. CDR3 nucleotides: TGTGCCAGCAGCCCCACAGGGCGGATTGGGGAGACCCAGTACTTC.

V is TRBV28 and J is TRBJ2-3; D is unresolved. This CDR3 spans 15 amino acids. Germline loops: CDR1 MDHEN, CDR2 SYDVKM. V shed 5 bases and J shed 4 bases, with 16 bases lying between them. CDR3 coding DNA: TGTGCCAGCAGTCCCGATACTTGGGCCCCAGATACGCAGTATTTT. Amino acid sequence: CASSPDTWAPDTQYF.